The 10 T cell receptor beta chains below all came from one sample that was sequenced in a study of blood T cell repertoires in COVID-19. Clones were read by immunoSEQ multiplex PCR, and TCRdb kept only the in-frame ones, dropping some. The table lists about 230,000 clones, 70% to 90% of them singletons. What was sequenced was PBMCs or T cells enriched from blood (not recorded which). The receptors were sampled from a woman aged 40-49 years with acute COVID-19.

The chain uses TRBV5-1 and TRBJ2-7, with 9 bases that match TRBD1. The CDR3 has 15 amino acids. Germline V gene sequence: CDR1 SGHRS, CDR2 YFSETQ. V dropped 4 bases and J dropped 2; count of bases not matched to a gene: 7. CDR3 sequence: CASSGGTGSAYEQYF. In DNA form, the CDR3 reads TGCGCCAGCAGCGGAGGGACAGGGTCGGCCTACGAGCAGTACTTC.

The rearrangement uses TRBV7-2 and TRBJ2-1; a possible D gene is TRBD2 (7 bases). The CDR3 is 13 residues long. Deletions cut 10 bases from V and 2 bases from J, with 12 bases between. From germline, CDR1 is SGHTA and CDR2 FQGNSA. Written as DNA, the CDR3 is TGTGCCATCGGGGGGCGCCCCTACAATGAGCAGTTCTTC. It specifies CAIGGRPYNEQFF.

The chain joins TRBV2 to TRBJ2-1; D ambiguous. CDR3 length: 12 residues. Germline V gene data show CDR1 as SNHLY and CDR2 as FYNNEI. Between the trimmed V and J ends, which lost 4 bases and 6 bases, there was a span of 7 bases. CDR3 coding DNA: TGTGCCAGCAGTGCAGTCGTCAATGAGCAGTTCTTC. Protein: CASSAVVNEQFF.

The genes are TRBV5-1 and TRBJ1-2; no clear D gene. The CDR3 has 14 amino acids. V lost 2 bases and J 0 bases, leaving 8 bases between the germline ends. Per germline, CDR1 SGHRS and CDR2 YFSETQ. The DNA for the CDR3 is TGCGCCAGCAGCTTAACATCCACTAACTATGGCTACACCTTC. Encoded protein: CASSLTSTNYGYTF.

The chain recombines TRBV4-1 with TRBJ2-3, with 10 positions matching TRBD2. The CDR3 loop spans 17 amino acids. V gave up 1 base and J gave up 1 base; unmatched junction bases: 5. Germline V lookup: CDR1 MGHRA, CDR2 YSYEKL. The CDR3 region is CASSQGGAGGGTDTQYF. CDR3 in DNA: TGCGCCAGCAGCCAAGGGGGAGCGGGAGGGGGCACAGATACGCAGTATTTT.

This chain's CDR3 is CASSYGIAGGNFEQFF. The CDR3 DNA follows: TGTGCCAGCAGTTACGGGATAGCGGGGGGTAACTTCGAGCAGTTCTTC. V usage is TRBV6-5 and J usage is TRBJ2-1, with 10 bases aligning to TRBD2. With 2 bases clipped from V and 10 bases from J, the junction kept 11 bases outside the gene matches. This CDR3 contains 16 residues. Germline V CDR1 and CDR2: MNHEY, SVGAGI.

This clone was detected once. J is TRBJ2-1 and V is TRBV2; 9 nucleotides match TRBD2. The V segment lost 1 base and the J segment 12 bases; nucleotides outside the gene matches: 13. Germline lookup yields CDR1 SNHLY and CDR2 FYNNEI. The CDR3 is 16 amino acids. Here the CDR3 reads CASSEVRASGEEGQFF. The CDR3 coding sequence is TGTGCCAGCAGTGAAGTTCGAGCTAGCGGGGAGGAGGGGCAGTTCTTC.

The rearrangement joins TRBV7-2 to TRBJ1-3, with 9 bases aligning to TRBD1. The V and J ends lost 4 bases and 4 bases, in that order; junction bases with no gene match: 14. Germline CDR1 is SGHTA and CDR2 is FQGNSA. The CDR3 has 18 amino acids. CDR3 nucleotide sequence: TGTGCCAGCAGCTCCCCGACAGGGGGTCAGATGAGCGGAAACACCATATATTTT. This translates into CASSSPTGGQMSGNTIYF.

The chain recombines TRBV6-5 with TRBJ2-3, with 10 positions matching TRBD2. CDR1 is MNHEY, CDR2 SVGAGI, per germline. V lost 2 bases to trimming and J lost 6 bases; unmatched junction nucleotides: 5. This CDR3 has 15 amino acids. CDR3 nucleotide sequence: TGTGCCAGCAGTTACCTAGCGGGAGAATCCGATACGCAGTATTTT. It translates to CASSYLAGESDTQYF.

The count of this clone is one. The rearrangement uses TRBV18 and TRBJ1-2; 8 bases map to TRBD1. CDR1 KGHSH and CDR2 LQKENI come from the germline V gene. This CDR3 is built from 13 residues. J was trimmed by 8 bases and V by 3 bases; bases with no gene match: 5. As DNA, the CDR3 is TGTGCCAGCTCACCTCAGGGGGCTAGGGGCTACACCTTC. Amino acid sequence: CASSPQGARGYTF.